This entry describes one T cell receptor beta chain. Its matching antigen is unknown. A second PCR of roughly 7 to 11 cycles used a sample-barcoded 5' primer and a J-beta primer mix. A single record per CDR3 protein comes from TCRdb applying MiXCR to the 5' RACE reads. In the table there are roughly 500,000 distinct CDR3 sequences, 25% to 30% of which are singletons. The data are from a study of blood T cells in healthy people across ages. Across the study: Template switching caught about one barcoded beta molecule for each two T cells.

Caucasian individuals from Russia who were healthy and aged roughly 6 to 100 acted as donors. Each sample provided at least 6 micrograms of extracted total RNA. The CDR3 length is 11 residues. Germline CDR1 is SNHLY and CDR2 is FYNNEI. Trimming cost V 8 bases and J 4 bases; bases outside gene matches: 2. Findings and limits, study-wide: The recorded TCR beta diversity per million T cells decreased in a roughly linear manner with age.

The sequenced sample consisted of blood. The V gene is TRBV2, the J gene TRBJ2-7; 7 nucleotides agree with TRBD1. The source is an older woman in good health. The CDR3 nucleotides are TGTGCCAGCCTACAGGGGTACGAGCAGTACTTC. Translated, it gives CASLQGYEQYF.